This TCR beta chain appears in the sequencing data of a study of PD-1 blockade in mismatch repair-deficient tumors. About the study: Enrolled about 2013-2016, patients had progressing, pretreated mismatch repair-deficient cancers of about a dozen types.

Trimming cost V 3 bases and J 4 bases, with 16 bases left between them. The CDR3 runs 16 residues. From germline, CDR1 is MGHRA and CDR2 YSYEKL. The table came from immunoSEQ multiplex PCR; TCRdb's copy has only in-frame clones and leaves some out. The table has around 40,000 clones, around 79% seen once. The V call is TRBV4-1, the J call TRBJ2-1, with D possibly TRBD2 on 5 matching bases. The sequences come from peripheral blood, collected 4 weeks after starting pembrolizumab. The receptor's source is an adult with mismatch repair-deficient cancer. The CDR3 coding sequence is TGCGCCAGCAGCCAGAGAGGACTGAGAGGATACAATGAGCAGTTCTTC. Translating gives CASSQRGLRGYNEQFF.